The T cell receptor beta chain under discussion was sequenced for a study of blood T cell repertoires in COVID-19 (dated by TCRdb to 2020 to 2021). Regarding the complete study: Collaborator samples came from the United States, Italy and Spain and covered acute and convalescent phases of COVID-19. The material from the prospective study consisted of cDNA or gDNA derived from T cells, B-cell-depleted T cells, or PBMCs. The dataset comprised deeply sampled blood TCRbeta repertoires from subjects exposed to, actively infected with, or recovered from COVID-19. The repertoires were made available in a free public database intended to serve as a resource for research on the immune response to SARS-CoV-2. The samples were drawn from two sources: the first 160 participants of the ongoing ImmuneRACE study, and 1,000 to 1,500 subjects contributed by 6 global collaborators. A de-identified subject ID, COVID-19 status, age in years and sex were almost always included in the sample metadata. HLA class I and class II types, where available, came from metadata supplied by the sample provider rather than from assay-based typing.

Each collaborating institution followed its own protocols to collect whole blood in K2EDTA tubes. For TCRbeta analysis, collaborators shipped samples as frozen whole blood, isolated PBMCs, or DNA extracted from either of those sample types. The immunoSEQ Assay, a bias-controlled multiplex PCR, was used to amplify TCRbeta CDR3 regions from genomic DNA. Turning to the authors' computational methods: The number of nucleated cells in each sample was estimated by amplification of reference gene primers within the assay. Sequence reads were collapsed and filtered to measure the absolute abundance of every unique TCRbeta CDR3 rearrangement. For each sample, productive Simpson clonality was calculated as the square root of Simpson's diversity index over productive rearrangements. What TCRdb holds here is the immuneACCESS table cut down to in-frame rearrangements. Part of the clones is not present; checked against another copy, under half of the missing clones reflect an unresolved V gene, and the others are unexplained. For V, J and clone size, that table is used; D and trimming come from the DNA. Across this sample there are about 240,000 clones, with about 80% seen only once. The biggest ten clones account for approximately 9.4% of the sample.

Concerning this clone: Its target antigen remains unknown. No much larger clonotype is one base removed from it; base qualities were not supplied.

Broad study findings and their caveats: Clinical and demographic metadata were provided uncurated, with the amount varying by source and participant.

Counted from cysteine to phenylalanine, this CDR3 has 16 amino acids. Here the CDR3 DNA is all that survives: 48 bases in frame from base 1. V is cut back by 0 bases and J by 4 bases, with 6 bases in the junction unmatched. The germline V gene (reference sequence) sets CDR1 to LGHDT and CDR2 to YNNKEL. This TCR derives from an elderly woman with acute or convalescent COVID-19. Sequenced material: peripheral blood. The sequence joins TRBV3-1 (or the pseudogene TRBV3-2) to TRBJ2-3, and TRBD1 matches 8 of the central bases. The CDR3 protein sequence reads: CASSQDRGTGSDTQYF. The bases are TGTGCCAGCAGCCAAGATAGAGGGACAGGCTCAGATACGCAGTATTTT.